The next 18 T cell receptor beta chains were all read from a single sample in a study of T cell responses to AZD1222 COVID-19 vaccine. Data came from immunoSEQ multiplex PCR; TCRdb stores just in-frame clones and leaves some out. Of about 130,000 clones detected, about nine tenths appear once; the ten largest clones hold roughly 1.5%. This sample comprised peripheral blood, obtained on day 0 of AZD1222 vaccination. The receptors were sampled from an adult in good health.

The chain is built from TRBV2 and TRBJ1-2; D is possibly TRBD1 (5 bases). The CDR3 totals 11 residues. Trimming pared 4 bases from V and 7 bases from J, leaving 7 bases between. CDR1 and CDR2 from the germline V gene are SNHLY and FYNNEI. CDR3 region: CASSGQSGYTF. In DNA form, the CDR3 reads TGTGCCAGCAGTGGACAGTCTGGCTACACCTTC.

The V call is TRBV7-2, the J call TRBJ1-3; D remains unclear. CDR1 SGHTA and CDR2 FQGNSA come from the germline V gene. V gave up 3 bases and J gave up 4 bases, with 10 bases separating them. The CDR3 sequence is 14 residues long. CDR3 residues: CASSLVRRGNTIYF. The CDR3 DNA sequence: TGTGCCAGCAGCTTGGTCAGGAGAGGAAACACCATATATTTT.

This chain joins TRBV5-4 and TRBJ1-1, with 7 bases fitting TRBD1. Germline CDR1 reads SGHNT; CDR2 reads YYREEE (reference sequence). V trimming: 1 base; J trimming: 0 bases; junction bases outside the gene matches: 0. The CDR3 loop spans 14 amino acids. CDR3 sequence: CASSLQGVNTEAFF. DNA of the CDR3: TGTGCCAGCAGCTTGCAGGGGGTGAACACTGAAGCTTTCTTT.

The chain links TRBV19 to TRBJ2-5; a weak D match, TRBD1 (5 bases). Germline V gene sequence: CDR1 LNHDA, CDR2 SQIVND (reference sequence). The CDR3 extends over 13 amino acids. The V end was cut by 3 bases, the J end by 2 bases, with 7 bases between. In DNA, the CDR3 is TGTGCCAGTAGTATGACAGAGCAAGAGACCCAGTACTTC. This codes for CASSMTEQETQYF.

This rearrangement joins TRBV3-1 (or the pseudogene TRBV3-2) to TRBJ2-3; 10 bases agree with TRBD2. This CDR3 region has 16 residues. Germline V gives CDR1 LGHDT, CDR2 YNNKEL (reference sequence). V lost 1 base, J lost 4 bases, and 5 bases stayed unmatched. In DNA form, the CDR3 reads TGTGCCAGCAGCCAAGTCGCTAGCGGGGGTTCAGATACGCAGTATTTT. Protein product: CASSQVASGGSDTQYF.

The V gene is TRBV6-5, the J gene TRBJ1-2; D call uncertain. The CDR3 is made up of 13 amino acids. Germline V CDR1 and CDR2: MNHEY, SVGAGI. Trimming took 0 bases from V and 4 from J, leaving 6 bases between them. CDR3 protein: CASSYSVGYGYTF. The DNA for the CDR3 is TGTGCCAGCAGTTACTCCGTGGGCTATGGCTACACCTTC.

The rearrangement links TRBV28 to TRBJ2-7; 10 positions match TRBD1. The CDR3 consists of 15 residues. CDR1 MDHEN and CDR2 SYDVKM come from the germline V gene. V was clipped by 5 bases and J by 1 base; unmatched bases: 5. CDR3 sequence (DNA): TGTGCCAGCAGTACTCCGGGACAGGGGTCCTACGAGCAGTACTTC. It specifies CASSTPGQGSYEQYF.

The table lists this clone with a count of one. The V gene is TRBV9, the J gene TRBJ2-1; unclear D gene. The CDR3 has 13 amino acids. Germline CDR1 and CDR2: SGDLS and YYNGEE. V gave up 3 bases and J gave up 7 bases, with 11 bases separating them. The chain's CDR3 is CASSGSSSNEQFF. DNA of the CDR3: TGTGCCAGCAGCGGGAGTAGCTCAAATGAGCAGTTCTTC.

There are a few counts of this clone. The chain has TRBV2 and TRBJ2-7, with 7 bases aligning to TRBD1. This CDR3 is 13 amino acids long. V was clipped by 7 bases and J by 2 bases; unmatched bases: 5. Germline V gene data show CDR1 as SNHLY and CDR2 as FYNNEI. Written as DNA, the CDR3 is TGTGCCAGCAAGAGGGACAGCACCTACGAGCAGTACTTC. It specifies CASKRDSTYEQYF.

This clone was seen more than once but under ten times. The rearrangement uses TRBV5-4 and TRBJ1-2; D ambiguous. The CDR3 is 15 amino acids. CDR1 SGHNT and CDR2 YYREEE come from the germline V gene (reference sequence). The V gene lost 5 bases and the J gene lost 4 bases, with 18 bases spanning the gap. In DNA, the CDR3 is TGTGCCAGCAGTCTGCAGCGACAACAAACCTATGGCTACACCTTC. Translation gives CASSLQRQQTYGYTF.

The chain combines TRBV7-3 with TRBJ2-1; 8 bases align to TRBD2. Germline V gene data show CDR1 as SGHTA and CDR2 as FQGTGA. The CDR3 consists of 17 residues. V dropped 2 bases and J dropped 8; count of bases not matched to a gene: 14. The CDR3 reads CASSLYPGGSGDDEQFF. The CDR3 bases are TGTGCCAGCAGCTTATACCCCGGGGGTAGCGGGGACGATGAGCAGTTCTTC.

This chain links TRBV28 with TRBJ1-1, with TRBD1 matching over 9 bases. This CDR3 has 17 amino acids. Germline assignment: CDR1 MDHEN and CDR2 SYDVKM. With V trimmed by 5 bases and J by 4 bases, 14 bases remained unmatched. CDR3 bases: TGTGCCAGCAGTATCATCGGGACAGGGTTGTCGGGCACTGAAGCTTTCTTT. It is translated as CASSIIGTGLSGTEAFF.

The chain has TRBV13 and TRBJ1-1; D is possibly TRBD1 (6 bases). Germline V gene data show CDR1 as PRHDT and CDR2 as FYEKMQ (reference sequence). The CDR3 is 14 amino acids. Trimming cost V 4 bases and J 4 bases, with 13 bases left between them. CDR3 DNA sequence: TGTGCCAGCAGCTCGGGGACATCGGCCACTGAAGCTTTCTTT. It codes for CASSSGTSATEAFF.

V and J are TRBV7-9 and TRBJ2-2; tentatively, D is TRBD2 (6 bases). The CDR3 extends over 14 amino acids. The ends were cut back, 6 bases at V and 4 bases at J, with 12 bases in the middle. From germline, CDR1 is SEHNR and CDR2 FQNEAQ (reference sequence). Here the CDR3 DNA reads TGTGCCAGCAGGAGCGGGTCCACCACCGGGGAGCTGTTTTTT. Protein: CASRSGSTTGELFF.

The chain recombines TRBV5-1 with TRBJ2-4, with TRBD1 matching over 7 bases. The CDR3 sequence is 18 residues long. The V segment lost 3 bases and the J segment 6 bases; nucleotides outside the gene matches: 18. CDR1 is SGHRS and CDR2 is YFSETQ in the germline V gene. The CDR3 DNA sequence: TGCGCCAGCAGCTCAGCAACAGGGGCCACCCTATTGGGAAACATTCAGTACTTC. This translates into CASSSATGATLLGNIQYF.

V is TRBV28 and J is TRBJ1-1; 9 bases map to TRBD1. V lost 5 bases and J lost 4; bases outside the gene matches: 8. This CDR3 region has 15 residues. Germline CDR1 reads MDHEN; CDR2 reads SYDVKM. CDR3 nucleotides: TGTGCCAGCAGTCCACCGACAGGGGGGGGCACTGAAGCTTTCTTT. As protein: CASSPPTGGGTEAFF. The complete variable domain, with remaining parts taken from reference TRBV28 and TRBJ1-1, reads DVKVTQSSRYLVKRTGEKVFLECVQDMDHENMFWYRQDPGLGLRLIYFSYDVKMKEKGDIPEGYSVSREKKERFSLILESASTNQTSMYLCASSPPTGGGTEAFFGQGTRLTVV.

CDR3 in amino acids: CATSRARFITYNEQFF. CDR3 bases: TGTGCCACCAGCAGGGCAAGATTTATAACCTACAATGAGCAGTTCTTC. The gene calls are TRBV15 and TRBJ2-1; D is undetermined. Germline V lookup: CDR1 LNHNV, CDR2 YYDKDF (reference sequence). The V end lost 3 bases, the J end lost 2 bases, and 14 bases lay between the germline ends. The CDR3 length is 16 residues.

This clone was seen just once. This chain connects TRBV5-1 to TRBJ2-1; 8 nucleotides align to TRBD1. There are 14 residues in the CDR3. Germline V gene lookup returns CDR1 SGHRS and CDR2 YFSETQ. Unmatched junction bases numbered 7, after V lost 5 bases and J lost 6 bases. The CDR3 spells CASRAGTGSNEQFF. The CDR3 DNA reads TGCGCCAGCAGGGCCGGGACAGGTTCCAATGAGCAGTTCTTC.